This T cell receptor beta chain was profiled in a study of shared T cell receptors in the human thymus (dated by TCRdb to about 2021). About the study as a whole: The study examined how self-reactive, shared T-cell receptor alpha chains are generated in the human thymus.

At the junction V is shortened by 5 bases and J by 7 bases; bases outside the gene matches: 10. The germline V gene (reference sequence) gives CDR1 as GTSNPN and CDR2 as SVGIG. Counted from cysteine to phenylalanine, this CDR3 has 13 amino acids. The sequence is cut down to CDR3 DNA, 39 bases in frame from base 1. The library came from the immunoSEQ multiplex PCR assay. Here the immuneACCESS table is served through TCRdb, limited to in-frame sequences with V and J called. Missing clones are a known gap in these copies; in checked studies unresolved V genes cover under half, and the rest lacks a known reason. The sample yields approximately 580,000 clones; around 78% were counted once. The leading ten clones occupy more than 0.01% of the sample. As for this clone: Its cognate antigen has yet to be identified. It has no much larger one-base neighbor in the sample; base qualities were not kept.

This same sample was also taken into another study, of human thymus T cells. From the second report: The donors were immunologically healthy infants in Finland who had open corrective cardiac surgery for congenital heart defects. Thymus tissue was collected as surgical resects that were removed during corrective cardiac surgery. Biased V and J gene segment usage appeared to be present in both thymic and peripheral blood repertoires. The related research found that thymic TCR repertoires overlapped highly between unrelated individuals. The study used 7 or 8 infant thymus samples plus four related peripheral blood samples to characterize TCR alpha and beta repertoires. The cohort included six male and two female infants, with donor ages spanning 7 to 244 days. Thymocytes were freed from the tissue by mechanical means and kept at -70 degrees C as pellets of roughly 9-33 million cells. A QIAsymphony instrument was used to extract genomic DNA from frozen cell pellets. TCRB and TCRAD loci were amplified from a standardized quantity of quality-controlled genomic DNA using the immunoSEQ multiplex PCR assay. Amplicons spanned the V(D)J region at a length sufficient to cover the CDR3 and identify V and J genes. Amplicon sequencing was performed on an Illumina platform through the commercial immunoSEQ service. Corrections for primer bias and sequencing errors followed previously described methods, while TCRAD and TCRB definitions were based on the IMGT database. Repertoires were analysed with immunoSEQ Analyzer 3.0 and VDJTools, covering basic statistics, V/J segment usage, diversity estimates, rarefaction and pairwise overlap. Chao1, ChaoE, Efron-Thisted, Shannon and inverse Simpson indices were used to estimate diversity, which was also estimated on datasets down-sampled to the smallest sample. Repertoire overlap was assessed by strict matching of CDR3 nucleotide sequence, V gene and J gene, and clustering was done by Jaccard-based multidimensional scaling. Thymus samples yielded on average roughly 790,000 unique TCRB clonotypes, compared with 80,000 to 85,000 from blood samples.

The source material was thymocytes. The sequence joins TRBV30 to TRBJ2-5; 7 junctional bases match TRBD2. This receptor was taken from a boy in the first two years of life with a congenital heart defect. Donor details come from another sample of the same person, matched by shared clones. The CDR3 sequence is CAWCPGGSWTQYF. The nucleotides read TGTGCCTGGTGTCCCGGGGGGTCTTGGACCCAGTACTTC.